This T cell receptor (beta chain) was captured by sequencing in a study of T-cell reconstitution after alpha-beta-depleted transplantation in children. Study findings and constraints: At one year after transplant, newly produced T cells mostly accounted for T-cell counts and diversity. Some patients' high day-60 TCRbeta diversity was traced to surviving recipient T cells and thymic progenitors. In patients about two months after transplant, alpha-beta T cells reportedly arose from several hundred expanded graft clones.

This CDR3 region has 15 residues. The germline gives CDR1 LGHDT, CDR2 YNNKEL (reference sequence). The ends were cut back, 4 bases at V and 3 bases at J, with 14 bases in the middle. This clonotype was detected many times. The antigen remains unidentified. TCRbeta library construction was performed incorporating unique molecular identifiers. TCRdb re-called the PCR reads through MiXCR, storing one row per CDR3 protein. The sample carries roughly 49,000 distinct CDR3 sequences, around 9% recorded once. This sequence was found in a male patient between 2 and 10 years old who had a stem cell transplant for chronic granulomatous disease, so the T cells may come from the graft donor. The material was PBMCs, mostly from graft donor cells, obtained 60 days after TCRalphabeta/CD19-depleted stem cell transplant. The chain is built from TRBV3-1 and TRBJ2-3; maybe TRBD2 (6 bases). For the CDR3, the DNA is TGTGCCAGCAGCCGTCGACTAGTCCGAACAGATACGCAGTATTTT. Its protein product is CASSRRLVRTDTQYF.